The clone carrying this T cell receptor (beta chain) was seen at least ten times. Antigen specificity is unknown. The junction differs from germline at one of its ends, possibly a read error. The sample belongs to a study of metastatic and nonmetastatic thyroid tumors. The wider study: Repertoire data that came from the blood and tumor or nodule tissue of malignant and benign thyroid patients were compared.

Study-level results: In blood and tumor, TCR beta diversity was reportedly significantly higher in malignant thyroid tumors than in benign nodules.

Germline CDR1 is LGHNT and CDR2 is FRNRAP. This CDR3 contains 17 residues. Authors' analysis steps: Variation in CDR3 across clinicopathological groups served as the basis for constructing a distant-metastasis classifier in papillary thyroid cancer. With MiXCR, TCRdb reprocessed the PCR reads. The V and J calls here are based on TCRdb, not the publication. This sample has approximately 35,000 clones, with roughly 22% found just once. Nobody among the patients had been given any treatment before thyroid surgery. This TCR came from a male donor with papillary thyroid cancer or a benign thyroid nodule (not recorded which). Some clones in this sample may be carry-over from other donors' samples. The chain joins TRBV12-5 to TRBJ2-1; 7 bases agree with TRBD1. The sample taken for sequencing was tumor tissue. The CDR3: CASAPDVRQGPRNGQFF. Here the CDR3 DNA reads TGTGCTAGTGCACCCGATGTCAGACAGGGCCCTAGGAATGGGCAGTTCTTC.